Listed below are T cell receptor beta chains from one sample, sequenced in a study of T cells after posttransplantation cyclophosphamide. Profiling relied on immunoSEQ multiplex PCR, and the TCRdb table lists in-frame clones only, not all of them. The table lists some 30,000 clones, 75% to 95% of them singletons. Material: naive CD4+ T cells sorted from blood. These receptors were obtained from a man aged 30-40 years in good health and a related stem cell transplant donor. CDR3s leave out the opening cysteine and the closing phenylalanine or tryptophan.

v_call	j_call	cdr3_aa
TRBV5-1	TRBJ1-4	ASSLEGQGAKLF
TRBV9	TRBJ1-1	ASSPRSLSGNTEAF
TRBV5-1	TRBJ1-4	ASSREVDEKLF
TRBV9	TRBJ2-3	ASSVAQGLDTQY
TRBV6-1	TRBJ2-3	ASREAGGPISTDTQY
TRBV28	TRBJ1-3	ATQGAGNTIY
TRBV28	TRBJ1-2	ASSLSDRPNYGYT
TRBV6-1	TRBJ2-3	ASSLAGGHDTQY
TRBV2	TRBJ2-7	ASTGYRDGEQY
TRBV5-1	TRBJ2-1	ASSLGGGTSNHEQF
TRBV10-3	TRBJ2-2	AISPQGANTGELF
TRBV6-4	TRBJ2-1	ASSVHLAGISEQF
TRBV5-1	TRBJ2-2	ASGETGSNTGELF
TRBV7-2	TRBJ1-1	ASSPQARQMNTEAF
TRBV6-1	TRBJ2-1	ASSWAWDEQF
TRBV11-3	TRBJ2-7	ASSFGGVSFYEQY
TRBV2	TRBJ2-5	ASHREETQY
TRBV28	TRBJ2-1	ASSRRDRLYNEQF
TRBV7-2	-	ASSGGARYEQY
TRBV21-1	TRBJ2-7	ASSSETYEQY
TRBV6-5	TRBJ1-1	ASVGPGGREAF
TRBV7-2	TRBJ1-3	ASSSQIGRRDTIY
TRBV5-1	TRBJ1-2	ASSSLGANYGYT
TRBV5-1	TRBJ2-3	ASSPSLAGTTDTQY
TRBV7-2	TRBJ1-6	ASSLDRNSALH
TRBV5-4	TRBJ1-1	ASSLTGVNTEAF
TRBV19	TRBJ2-2	ASSIFAGTGKTGELF
TRBV7-2	TRBJ1-1	ASSFRGHTEAF
TRBV2	TRBJ2-5	ASNDRGLKTQY
TRBV9	TRBJ1-1	ASSAQAARRTEAF